This passage covers 13 T cell receptor beta chains from one sample sequenced in a study of OX40 agonist ivuxolimab in advanced cancers. Assay: immunoSEQ multiplex PCR; the TCRdb copy retains only in-frame clones and omits some. The table lists tens of thousands of clones, approximately 90% of them singletons, with around 4.4% in the top ten. Specimen: CD4+ or CD8+ T cells sorted from blood, collected in a trial of the OX40 agonist ivuxolimab. These receptors all stem from an adult with an advanced solid tumor such as melanoma, head and neck, liver or kidney cancer.

DNA for the CDR3: TGCGCCAGCAGCTTGGCTCCGGGCTCCTACGAGCAGTACTTC. Residues: CASSLAPGSYEQYF. The J gene is TRBJ2-7, the V gene TRBV5-1; D gene uncertain. This CDR3 has 14 residues. The germline CDR1 and CDR2 sequences are SGHRS and YFSETQ. V gave up 0 bases and J gave up 0 bases, with 7 bases separating them.

The V call is TRBV28, the J call TRBJ2-1, with D unresolved. The CDR3 is made up of 11 amino acids. Deletions cut 6 bases from V and 8 bases from J, with 8 bases between. Germline V gene lookup returns CDR1 MDHEN and CDR2 SYDVKM. The CDR3 is CASSIRYEQFF. CDR3 DNA sequence: TGTGCCAGCAGCATCCGGTATGAGCAGTTCTTC.

The rearrangement links TRBV6-6 to TRBJ1-6, with D uncertain. The germline V gene has CDR1 MNHNY and CDR2 SVGAGI (reference sequence). The CDR3 runs to 14 residues. V gave up 5 bases and J gave up 7 bases, with 12 bases separating them. The CDR3 is CASSREGRNSPLHF. The CDR3, as DNA: TGTGCCAGCAGTAGGGAGGGTCGCAATTCACCCCTCCACTTT.

V and J are TRBV6-6 and TRBJ1-5, with 7 bases that match TRBD1. Germline V gives CDR1 MNHNY, CDR2 SVGAGI (reference sequence). CDR3 length equals 13 residues. J lost 4 bases, V lost 7 bases, and 4 bases had no gene match. The CDR3: CASNPGGNQPQHF. DNA for the CDR3: TGTGCCAGCAATCCAGGGGGAAATCAGCCCCAGCATTTT.

The rearrangement joins TRBV11-2 to TRBJ2-7, with 7 positions matching TRBD2. Germline-derived CDR1 and CDR2 are SGHAT and FQNNGV. V trimming: 6 bases; J trimming: 4 bases; junction bases outside the gene matches: 12. CDR3 length: 15 amino acids. The CDR3 region is CASRQRGGYRYEQYF. CDR3 coding DNA: TGTGCCAGCAGACAACGGGGAGGGTATCGGTACGAGCAGTACTTC.

This clone was counted only a few times. The CDR3 DNA reads as TGTGCCAGCACAGGGCGCGTGAACACTGAAGCTTTCTTT. Translation: CASTGRVNTEAFF. The V and J genes are TRBV6-5 and TRBJ1-1, with a possible D match to TRBD1 (5 bases). The germline V and J ends were trimmed by 7 bases and 0 bases, with 9 bases remaining between them. In germline, CDR1 is MNHEY, CDR2 SVGAGI. The CDR3 covers 13 residues.

The chain links TRBV28 to TRBJ1-1; the D is unclear. In germline, CDR1 is MDHEN, CDR2 SYDVKM. The V and J ends lost 5 bases and 10 bases respectively, with 11 bases between them. The CDR3 is made up of 11 amino acids. The CDR3 region has the DNA TGTGCCAGCAGTGAGAGAAATGGAGCTTTCTTT. Protein product: CASSERNGAFF. Full variable domain (outside the CDR3, taken from reference TRBV28 and TRBJ1-1): DVKVTQSSRYLVKRTGEKVFLECVQDMDHENMFWYRQDPGLGLRLIYFSYDVKMKEKGDIPEGYSVSREKKERFSLILESASTNQTSMYLCASSERNGAFFGQGTRLTVV.

This clone turned up a few times. The CDR3 DNA reads as TGTGCCAGCAGTACAGGGTACTATGGCTACACCTTC. Amino acids: CASSTGYYGYTF. V usage is TRBV6-5 and J usage is TRBJ1-2; the D gene is possibly TRBD1 (6 bases). Germline V lookup: CDR1 MNHEY, CDR2 SVGAGI. Trimming took off 5 bases at V and 3 bases at J, with 7 bases between the two ends. The CDR3 is made up of 12 amino acids.

The rearrangement joins TRBV30 to TRBJ2-7, with D possibly called TRBD1 or TRBD2 (5 bases each). Trimming pared 1 base from V and 9 bases from J, leaving 16 bases between. This CDR3 region has 13 residues. Germline V gene data show CDR1 as GTSNPN and CDR2 as SVGIG (reference sequence). The CDR3 DNA sequence: TGTGCCTGGAGTGAAGGGGACCGACAGCTGCAGTACTTC. This sequence encodes CAWSEGDRQLQYF.

This rearrangement joins TRBV28 to TRBJ2-5, with 11 nucleotides matching TRBD2. Germline V lookup: CDR1 MDHEN, CDR2 SYDVKM. The CDR3 runs 15 residues. V lost 5 bases to trimming and J lost 5 bases; unmatched junction nucleotides: 7. This CDR3 reads CASSGRASGRETQYF. In DNA form, the CDR3 reads TGTGCCAGCAGTGGAAGGGCTAGCGGGAGGGAGACCCAGTACTTC.

The chain recombines TRBV10-3 with TRBJ2-1; 11 bases match TRBD2. The CDR3 is 17 residues long. CDR1 ENHRY and CDR2 SYGVKD come from the germline V gene. V was clipped by 2 bases and J by 7 bases; unmatched bases: 10. The DNA for the CDR3 is TGTGCCATCAGTGAGGGGGGTAGCGGGAGGGCCAAGAATGAGCAGTTCTTC. Its protein product is CAISEGGSGRAKNEQFF.

The chain has TRBV5-1 and TRBJ2-7; unclear D gene. Germline CDR1 reads SGHRS; CDR2 reads YFSETQ. The CDR3 is 12 residues long. V lost 7 bases, J lost 2 bases, and 10 bases lay in between. The CDR3 spells CASSLNTYEQYF. The CDR3 coding sequence is TGCGCCAGCTCCCTTAACACCTACGAGCAGTACTTC.

This rearrangement joins TRBV4-2 to TRBJ2-5, with D tentatively TRBD1 (6 bases). Per the germline V gene, CDR1 is LGHNA and CDR2 is YNFKEQ. V lost 1 base and J 2 bases, leaving 8 bases between the germline ends. The CDR3 spans 14 residues. CDR3 in DNA: TGTGCCAGCAGCCAAGGACAGGCACAAGAGACCCAGTACTTC. Its translation: CASSQGQAQETQYF.